Listed below are T cell receptor beta chains from one sample, sequenced in a study of shared clonotypes between healthy human individuals. Sequencing used immunoSEQ multiplex PCR; TCRdb keeps in-frame clones, though not all of them. The sample contains approximately 840,000 clones, 90% to 98% of which appear only once. The sequenced sample consisted of naive CD8+ T cells sorted from blood. The source of these receptors is a man aged 25-45 years in good health. Both conserved end residues are part of each CDR3. The order of the fields is clone size, D gene, V gene, J gene, CDR3 DNA, CDR3 protein. The D gene is left open where the match is weak. Not all rows give a size; the values are once, few, many and, for expanded clones, a class.

once	.	TRBV2	TRBJ1-5	TGTGCCAGCAGGGTGTTTATTCAGCCCCAGCATTTT	CASRVFIQPQHF
.	TRBD1	TRBV9	TRBJ1-4	TGTGCCAGCAGCAGTCGGACAGGGGTGGGTGAAAAACTGTTTTTT	CASSSRTGVGEKLFF
.	.	TRBV28	TRBJ2-1	TGTGCCACCTGGCGCGAGGGAACCTACAATGAGCAGTTCTTC	CATWREGTYNEQFF
.	TRBD1	TRBV7-9	TRBJ1-2	TGTGCCAGCAGCTTAGGAACCGGGACAGCTGGCTACACCTTC	CASSLGTGTAGYTF
.	TRBD1	TRBV7-9	TRBJ2-7	TGTGCCAGCAGCTCCGGACAGGCCACCTACGAGCAGTACTTC	CASSSGQATYEQYF
.	.	TRBV11-2	TRBJ2-1	TGTGCCAGCACCCATATGGGGTACGACAATGAGCAGTTCTTC	CASTHMGYDNEQFF
.	TRBD1	TRBV6-6	TRBJ1-5	TGTGCCAGCAGTTACGCAGGACAGGGAAATCAGCCCCAGCATTTT	CASSYAGQGNQPQHF
.	.	TRBV28	TRBJ1-5	TGTGCCAGCAGCCTTCCGTATAATCAGCCCCAGCATTTT	CASSLPYNQPQHF
.	TRBD1	TRBV28	TRBJ1-5	TGTGCCAGCAGTTTCCCCGGGGACAGGGGTGGCAATCAGCCCCAGCATTTT	CASSFPGDRGGNQPQHF
once	.	TRBV28	TRBJ2-1	TGTGCCAGCAGTTTGGCCGTCTACGCCTACAATGAGCAGTTCTTC	CASSLAVYAYNEQFF
once	TRBD2	TRBV4-1	TRBJ2-7	TGCGCCAGCAGCCAGAGGACTAGCGGCTACGAGCAGTACTTC	CASSQRTSGYEQYF
.	TRBD1	TRBV7-9	TRBJ1-1	TGTGCCAGCAGCCCCAGGACAGGGCTAAACACTGAAGCTTTCTTT	CASSPRTGLNTEAFF
.	TRBD1	TRBV30	TRBJ2-7	TGTGCCTGGAGTGGCCGGGACAGGGGTTACGAGCAGTACTTC	CAWSGRDRGYEQYF
.	.	TRBV6-1	TRBJ1-2	TGTGCCAGCAGTGCTCGGACCGCCAATGGCTACACCTTC	CASSARTANGYTF
.	TRBD2	TRBV7-9	TRBJ2-7	TGTGCCAGCAGCGACGAGGCTAGCGGGAGGTGGTACGAGCAGTACTTC	CASSDEASGRWYEQYF
.	.	TRBV30	TRBJ2-7	TGTGCCTGGAGTGACAACAGATCCGGCGAGCAGTACTTC	CAWSDNRSGEQYF
.	.	TRBV4-3	TRBJ2-1	TGCGCCAGCAGCCAAGTTCGGAGCTCCTACAATGAGCAGTTCTTC	CASSQVRSSYNEQFF
once	.	TRBV25-1	TRBJ1-1	TGTGCCAGCAGTGAAGGTCCGGGCACTGAAGCTTTCTTT	CASSEGPGTEAFF
.	TRBD1	TRBV7-9	TRBJ2-3	TGTGCCAGCATGCAGGGGGCGGGGACAGATACGCAGTATTTT	CASMQGAGTDTQYF
.	.	TRBV5-1	TRBJ2-2	TGCGCCAGCAGCTTGGAGGTAGGGAACGCCGGGGAGCTGTTTTTT	CASSLEVGNAGELFF
.	.	TRBV29-1	TRBJ1-1	TGCAGCGTTGCCTCTCCGGGACACTTACTGAACACTGAAGCTTTCTTT	CSVASPGHLLNTEAFF
.	.	TRBV6-5	TRBJ2-3	TGTGCCAGCAGTTACTTGGGGGCCGGCGACACAGATACGCAGTATTTT	CASSYLGAGDTDTQYF
.	.	TRBV11-2	TRBJ2-7	TGTGCCAGCAGCTTATGGGGCCAAAGCCTTGCCTACGAGCAGTACTTC	CASSLWGQSLAYEQYF
.	.	TRBV7-9	TRBJ2-1	TGTGCCAGCACCAGTGGGGGCGATGAGCAGTTCTTC	CASTSGGDEQFF
.	TRBD2	TRBV7-2	TRBJ2-1	TGTGCCAGCAGCTTAACTAGCGGGAGGTCGAGTGAGCAGTTCTTC	CASSLTSGRSSEQFF
.	.	TRBV4-2	TRBJ1-5	TGTGCCAGCAGCCAAGATAGGGGAAATCAGCCCCAGCATTTT	CASSQDRGNQPQHF
.	.	TRBV7-8	TRBJ2-3	TGTGCCAGCACCTTACAGACCCCTCGCACAGATACGCAGTATTTT	CASTLQTPRTDTQYF
.	TRBD2	TRBV10-2	TRBJ2-5	TGCGCCAGCAGCGAGCTAGCGGCCCAAGAGACCCAGTACTTC	CASSELAAQETQYF
once	.	TRBV19	TRBJ2-7	TGTGCCAGTAGTATAACCCTTGGCGAGCTCCTCTACGAGCAGTACTTC	CASSITLGELLYEQYF
.	.	TRBV29-1	TRBJ2-7	TGCAGCGTTGAGGAAGGGCCCTACGAGCAGTACTTC	CSVEEGPYEQYF
.	TRBD2	TRBV4-3	TRBJ2-7	TGCGCCAGCAGCCACGGCCTTCTAGCGGGAGTTGGCGAGCAGTACTTC	CASSHGLLAGVGEQYF
.	TRBD1	TRBV27	TRBJ2-5	TGTGCCAGCAGTTTACTCTCGGACAGGGGGGAAGAGACCCAGTACTTC	CASSLLSDRGEETQYF
once	.	TRBV27	TRBJ1-1	TGTGCCAGCAGTAAAACAGGCTCGGGTAGGAACACTGAAGCTTTCTTT	CASSKTGSGRNTEAFF
.	TRBD1	TRBV18	TRBJ2-7	TGTGCCAGCTCAAAGGACAGGTTATACTACGAGCAGTACTTC	CASSKDRLYYEQYF
.	TRBD2	TRBV6-5	TRBJ2-7	TGTGCCAGCAGTTACCCCCCCGGGCTAGCGGGAGCCGAGCAGTATTTC	CASSYPPGLAGAEQYF
.	.	TRBV5-1	TRBJ2-3	TGCGCCAGCAGCTTGGAATCAGGGGCAGATACGCAGTATTTT	CASSLESGADTQYF
.	.	TRBV27	TRBJ1-5	TGTGCCAGCAGTTCGGGGAACTTCCATCAGCCCCAGCATTTT	CASSSGNFHQPQHF
.	.	TRBV7-6	TRBJ2-7	TGTGCCAGCAGCCGGACGCAGGATTGGGACGAGCAGTACTTC	CASSRTQDWDEQYF
.	TRBD2	TRBV7-9	TRBJ2-7	TGTGCCAGCAGCCAAGGACTAGCGACCTACGAGCAGTACTTC	CASSQGLATYEQYF
.	.	TRBV6-1	TRBJ2-7	TGTGCCAGCAGTGATTACTTTCGCAGCTCCTACGAGCAGTACTTC	CASSDYFRSSYEQYF
.	TRBD2	TRBV7-9	TRBJ2-1	TGTGCCAGCAGCGATGCCCCGCGACACCACCCGGAAAGCGGGGAGTTCTTC	CASSDAPRHHPESGEFF
.	.	TRBV7-9	TRBJ1-4	TGTGCCAGCAGCCCTACGGGAGGCAATGAAAAACTGTTTTTT	CASSPTGGNEKLFF
.	.	TRBV29-1	TRBJ2-1	TGCAGCGTTGAAGTACGGGGAATCTACAATGAGCAGTTCTTC	CSVEVRGIYNEQFF
.	.	TRBV7-9	TRBJ2-7	TGTGCCAGCAGCTTAGCTGGGACGGGCAACGAGCAGTACTTC	CASSLAGTGNEQYF
.	.	TRBV6-1	TRBJ2-7	TGTGCCAGCTCTAACTACGAGCAGTACTTC	CASSNYEQYF
.	.	TRBV5-6	TRBJ2-7	TGTGCCAGCAGCCCCGCTGGGACATCCACCTACGAGCAGTACTTC	CASSPAGTSTYEQYF
.	.	TRBV5-4	TRBJ1-2	TGTGCCAGCAGCTTGAGGGGCTACACCTATGGCTACACCTTC	CASSLRGYTYGYTF
once	.	TRBV6-1	TRBJ2-7	TGTGCCAGCAGTGGGCGACAGTCCTACGAGCAGTACTTC	CASSGRQSYEQYF
.	TRBD1	TRBV27	TRBJ2-7	TGTGCCAGCAGTTTGTCGGCAGGGGGCACGTACGAGCAGTACTTC	CASSLSAGGTYEQYF